Following are 10 T cell receptor beta chains from one sample sequenced in a study of blood T cell repertoires in COVID-19. TCRdb's copy holds only in-frame clones and misses some; the assay was immunoSEQ multiplex PCR. In the table there are around 310,000 clones, 89% of which are singletons. The sample comprised PBMCs or T cells enriched from blood (not recorded which). The origin of the receptors is a woman between 40 and 55 years old who had recovered from COVID-19.

The CDR3 DNA sequence: TGTGCCAGCAGTGGCACAGGGGGCTTTCGGAATCAGCCCCAGCATTTT. Amino acid sequence: CASSGTGGFRNQPQHF. V and J are TRBV2 and TRBJ1-5, with 9 bases that match TRBD1. CDR3 size: 16 residues. CDR1 SNHLY and CDR2 FYNNEI come from the germline V gene. J was trimmed by 4 bases and V by 4 bases; bases with no gene match: 8.

The rearrangement joins TRBV6-5 to TRBJ2-7, with 7 nucleotides matching TRBD1. J lost 1 base, V lost 6 bases, and 9 bases had no gene match. The length of the CDR3 is 15 residues. Germline V gene data show CDR1 as MNHEY and CDR2 as SVGAGI. CDR3 DNA sequence: TGTGCCAGCAGCCTACTTGGACAGGTATCCTACGAGCAGTACTTC. It translates to CASSLLGQVSYEQYF.

V gene TRBV5-1 combines with J gene TRBJ2-1, with 9 bases aligning to TRBD2. Looked up from germline, CDR1 is SGHRS and CDR2 is YFSETQ. This CDR3 is 15 amino acids long. V lost 1 base and J lost 7; bases outside the gene matches: 6. CDR3 loop: CASSLRRGGLNEQFF. CDR3 nucleotide sequence: TGCGCCAGCAGCTTGAGGCGGGGGGGCCTTAATGAGCAGTTCTTC.

The chain recombines TRBV25-1 with TRBJ2-1, with 8 bases lining up with TRBD2. Unmatched junction bases numbered 14, after V lost 2 bases and J lost 8 bases. Germline CDR1 reads MGHDK; CDR2 reads SYGVNS. The CDR3 length is 17 residues. In nucleotides, the CDR3 is TGTGCCAGCAGTGAAGCGGGAGCGGGAGAGGGAGGATATGAGCAGTTCTTC. Protein sequence: CASSEAGAGEGGYEQFF. Full variable domain (missing parts from reference TRBV25-1 and TRBJ2-1): EADIYQTPRYLVIGTGKKITLECSQTMGHDKMYWYQQDPGMELHLIHYSYGVNSTEKGDLSSESTVSRIRTEHFPLTLESARPSHTSQYLCASSEAGAGEGGYEQFFGPGTRLTVL.

The genes are TRBV24-1 and TRBJ2-1, with 10 bases lining up with TRBD2. Germline loops: CDR1 KGHDR, CDR2 SFDVKD. Trimming took 2 bases from V and 10 from J; bases not matched to a gene: 7. There are 15 residues in the CDR3. CDR3 DNA sequence: TGTGCCACCAGTGATTCAAATAGCGGGGGGCGAGAGCAGTTCTTC. Protein sequence: CATSDSNSGGREQFF.

V and J are TRBV5-6 and TRBJ1-4; possibly TRBD1 for D (6 bases). The germline V gene has CDR1 SGHDT and CDR2 YYEEEE. This CDR3 comprises 12 residues. Trimming took 0 bases from V and 15 from J, leaving 12 bases between them. CDR3 nucleotide sequence: TGTGCCAGCAGCTTGGCGGGGGGGCCTGTGTTTTTT. This encodes CASSLAGGPVFF.

CDR3 loop: CAWGGTDLSTDTQYF. In DNA form, the CDR3 reads TGTGCCTGGGGGGGGACTGATCTTAGCACAGATACGCAGTATTTT. This chain joins TRBV30 and TRBJ2-3, with D possibly being TRBD2 (6 bases). V lost 5 bases to trimming and J lost 0 bases, with 15 bases between them. The CDR3 is 15 amino acids. Germline loops: CDR1 GTSNPN, CDR2 SVGIG (reference sequence).

The chain has TRBV15 and TRBJ1-5, with D possibly being TRBD1 (5 bases). Germline V gene data show CDR1 as LNHNV and CDR2 as YYDKDF (reference sequence). Trimming left V 0 bases short and J 6 bases short, with 15 bases between. The CDR3 extends over 16 amino acids. As DNA, the CDR3 is TGTGCCACCAGCAGAGATTTTTTCAGGGATGGTCAGCCCCAGCATTTT. It encodes CATSRDFFRDGQPQHF.

CDR3 nucleotides: TGTGCCATCAGTGACTCTCCGGGACAGGGGAACACTGAAGCTTTCTTT. This translates into CAISDSPGQGNTEAFF. V gene TRBV10-3 combines with J gene TRBJ1-1; 9 nucleotides align to TRBD1. The CDR3 runs 16 residues. V dropped 3 bases and J dropped 1; count of bases not matched to a gene: 6. Germline V lookup: CDR1 ENHRY, CDR2 SYGVKD.

This chain uses TRBV18 with TRBJ1-1; maybe TRBD1 (6 bases). Germline assignment: CDR1 KGHSH and CDR2 LQKENI. V was cut by 5 bases and J by 4 bases, with 14 bases left in between. CDR3 size: 14 residues. In nucleotides, the CDR3 is TGTGCCAGCTCATCCACAGGGAAGGGCACTGAAGCTTTCTTT. Its protein is CASSSTGKGTEAFF.